This T cell receptor (beta chain) appears in the sequencing data of a study of CD8+ T cells in alopecia areata. Treatment reported: oral pan-JAK inhibitor, 5-10 mg twice daily. With regard to this clone: Its target is not known.

cDNA serving as the sequencing template came from extracted, reverse transcribed RNA. The protocol was immunoSEQ multiplex PCR, while the TCRdb copy is restricted to in-frame clones and leaves out a portion. The sample carries over 150,000 clones, about 60% recorded once. Study-level findings and limits: Sequencing of scalp samples also includes resident alphabeta T cells from normal skin.

Looked up from germline, CDR1 is GTSNPN and CDR2 is SVGIG (reference sequence). This CDR3 has 13 residues. Deletions cut 2 bases from V and 7 bases from J, with 11 bases between. Sequences were derived from CD4+ T cells sorted from blood, sampled at week 24, from a patient treated with tofacitinib. The rearrangement uses TRBV30 and TRBJ1-4; D might be TRBD1 (5 bases). This TCR was sampled from a human donor with alopecia areata. CDR3 amino acids: CAWSWRDGEKLFF. As DNA, the CDR3 is TGTGCCTGGAGTTGGAGGGACGGTGAAAAACTGTTTTTT.